This is a list of T cell receptor beta chains from one sample in a study of Graves' ophthalmopathy and Graves' hyperthyroidism. TCRdb passed the multiplex PCR reads through MiXCR, listing each CDR3 protein once. The sample has hundreds of thousands of distinct CDR3 sequences, 20% to 25% seen once. The sequenced sample was peripheral blood. Receptors were obtained from a woman in her late teens or twenties with stable Graves' hyperthyroidism. Both conserved end residues are part of each CDR3. Expanded clones get a size class; other rows say once, few or many, or leave the size out.

size,length,V,CDR3
many,13,TRBV6-5,CASTIRGNTEAFF
many,13,TRBV12-3/TRBV12-4,CASRRRGKETQYF
medium-sized,14,TRBV12-3/TRBV12-4,CASSLGARAETQYF
NA,13,TRBV19,CASSIGEHYEQYF
many,14,TRBV6-5,CASSYAGPRYGYTF
NA,14,TRBV24-1,CATSDEGQTYGYTF
many,15,TRBV6-2/TRBV6-3,CASTGIVLAKNIQYF
many,15,TRBV28,CASSSGTANTGELFF
many,15,TRBV4-3,CASSQGLRGIQTQYF
NA,13,TRBV10-3,CAISESVGQTQYF
many,14,TRBV29-1,CSVAVTGGTYEQYF
many,16,TRBV24-1,CATSDSRTGGTTEAFF
NA,19,TRBV6-2/TRBV6-3,CASSPQWASGRENTGELFF
many,16,TRBV27,CASSSDLLAGHYEQYF
many,14,TRBV28,CASAYPGQNSPLHF
NA,14,TRBV30,CAWGTGTPTSEQYF